The 32 T cell receptor beta chains below all came from one sample that was sequenced in a study of tumor and adjacent non-tumor tissue in lung cancer. The library came from three nested PCR rounds adapted from ARM-PCR protocols. Via MiXCR, TCRdb re-called the multiplex PCR reads, giving one row per CDR3 protein. Among 84,000 or so distinct CDR3 sequences, roughly 62% were seen once, and the ten largest hold approximately 15%. This sample's RNA came from whole unsorted tissue. Sequencing was carried out using lung tumor tissue. The receptors were sampled from a man between 65 and 85 years old with non-small cell lung cancer.

Concerning this clonotype itself: The germline gene is not matched at one end of the junction; a read error may be the cause. The V call is TRBV11-2, the J call TRBJ2-7; 7 bases fit TRBD2. CDR1 and CDR2 (germline): SGHAT, FQNNGV. This CDR3 is 15 amino acids long. DNA of the CDR3: TGTGTCAGCAGCGTGCAGCGGGGAAGACTTTACGAGCACTACTTC. Translated: CVSSVQRGRLYEHYF.

Details on this clonotype: A read error may explain this, as a much larger clone is one base away. The V call is TRBV28, the J call TRBJ1-2; D unresolved. The CDR3 has 11 residues. In germline, CDR1 is MDHEN, CDR2 SYDVKM. This CDR3 is CAGSSTYGYTF. CDR3 nucleotide sequence: TGTGCCGGCAGTTCCACCTATGGCTACACCTTC.

Concerning this clonotype: The junction shows a germline mismatch at one end, possibly a read error. The chain carries TRBV5-1 and TRBJ2-6; TRBD1 agrees at 7 bases. Per the germline V gene, CDR1 is SGHRS and CDR2 is YFSETQ. The length of the CDR3 is 17 residues. As DNA, the CDR3 is TGCGCCAGCAGCCGAGACAGGGAAATCTTAGGGGCCAACATCCTGACTTTC. Protein: CASSRDREILGANILTF.

As for this clonotype: A much larger clone is a single base away; this may be a read error. The J gene is TRBJ2-7, the V gene TRBV14, with D perhaps TRBD1 (5 bases). CDR1 and CDR2 (germline): SGHDN, FVKESK. The CDR3 runs to 13 residues. CDR3 loop: CANSQVQGYEQYF. For the CDR3, the DNA is TGTGCCAACAGCCAAGTGCAGGGCTACGAGCAGTACTTC.

This chain uses TRBV4-1 with TRBJ1-1, with D unclear. This CDR3 has 17 amino acids. Deletions cut 4 bases from V and 0 bases from J, with 18 bases between. Looked up from germline, CDR1 is MGHRA and CDR2 is YSYEKL. Here the CDR3 reads CASSPKGGHEMNTEAFF. The CDR3 DNA sequence: TGCGCCAGCAGCCCCAAGGGTGGGCATGAGATGAACACTGAAGCTTTCTTT.

Points on this clonotype: This may stem from a read error, because a much larger clone lies one nucleotide away. The V gene is TRBV5-6, the J gene TRBJ1-1, with 7 positions matching TRBD1. The CDR3 consists of 13 residues. From germline, CDR1 is SGHDT and CDR2 YYEEEE. In DNA, the CDR3 is TGTGCCAGCAGCTTTACAGGGGCCCGGCGAGCTCTCTTT. It specifies CASSFTGARRALF.

This chain connects TRBV6-1 to TRBJ2-2; tentatively, D is TRBD2 (8 bases). Germline CDR1 MNHNS, CDR2 SASEGT. This CDR3 comprises 17 residues. CDR3 in DNA: TGTACCGGCAGTCCAGCCGGGAGGGGGCAAAGGACCGGGGAGCTGTTTTTT. This sequence encodes CTGSPAGRGQRTGELFF.

V gene TRBV11-2 combines with J gene TRBJ1-4; D ambiguous. This CDR3 is built from 15 residues. Germline V gene lookup returns CDR1 SGHAT and CDR2 FQNNGV. V dropped 4 bases and J dropped 8 bases, with 17 bases sitting between them. Written as DNA, the CDR3 is TGTGCCAGCAGCTCGAGGTCGGGAGTTTGGGAAAAACTGTTTTTT. Its translation is CASSSRSGVWEKLFF.

Note on this clonotype: The germline gene is not matched at one end of the junction; a read error may be the cause. The V and J genes are TRBV29-1 and TRBJ1-2; D unresolved. Germline assignment: CDR1 SQVTM and CDR2 ANQGSEA. The CDR3 has 13 amino acids. CDR3 coding DNA: TGCGGCGTTAGGCAGGATGCTAACTATCGCTACACATTC. Its translation is CGVRQDANYRYTF.

Of note for this clonotype: The junction and the germline gene differ at one end; a read error may be behind it. Here the CDR3 reads CDSSFSSYEQYF. CDR3 nucleotides: TGTGACAGCAGCTTTAGTTCCTACGAACAGTACTTC. V is TRBV28 and J is TRBJ2-7; D uncertain. There are 12 residues in the CDR3. CDR1 and CDR2 from the germline V gene are MDHEN and SYDVKM.

The chain combines TRBV28 with TRBJ2-3; TRBD2 might be the D (6 bases). V lost 9 bases to trimming and J lost 0 bases, with 16 bases between them. CDR3 length: 15 amino acids. The germline gives CDR1 MDHEN, CDR2 SYDVKM. In nucleotides, the CDR3 is TGTGCCAGTGGTACCCCGGGACTGAGCACAGATACGCAGTATTTT. Amino acid sequence: CASGTPGLSTDTQYF.

This rearrangement joins TRBV11-2 to TRBJ2-7, with D possibly called TRBD1 or TRBD2 (5 bases each). The V end was cut by 4 bases, the J end by 13 bases, with 26 bases between. CDR1 SGHAT and CDR2 FQNNGV come from the germline V gene. This CDR3 region has 15 residues. CDR3 region: CASSSDMGRGDPHYF. The CDR3 DNA follows: TGTGCCAGCAGCTCAGATATGGGACGGGGCGATCCTCATTACTTC. The variable domain in full, with the rest retrieved from reference TRBV11-2 and TRBJ2-7, is EAGVAQSPRYKIIEKRQSVAFWCNPISGHATLYWYQQILGQGPKLLIQFQNNGVVDDSQLPKDRFSAERLKGVDSTLKIQPAKLEDSAVYLCASSSDMGRGDPHYFGPGTRLTVT.

Note on this clonotype: The CDR3 carries no conserved terminal phenylalanine or tryptophan, so it likely arises from a read error. The rearrangement links TRBV6-5 to TRBJ2-2; D might be TRBD1 (6 bases). The CDR3 length is 17 residues. CDR1 and CDR2 from the germline V gene are MNHEY and SVGAGI. CDR3 region: CASRSGIPTGLTGELFY. CDR3 nucleotides: TGTGCTAGCAGAAGTGGGATCCCGACAGGTCTGACCGGGGAGCTGTTTTAT.

The CDR3 DNA reads as TGCGCCAGCAGCCAAACTGGTGGGACGCAGTATTTT. Residues: CASSQTGGTQYF. V and J are TRBV4-1 and TRBJ2-3; no reliable D call. Per germline, CDR1 MGHRA and CDR2 YSYEKL. CDR3 size: 12 residues. Trimming shortened V by 2 bases and J by 9 bases, and 9 bases separated the two germline ends.

The count of this clonotype is one. At one boundary the junction diverges from the germline segment, which might be a read error. This sequence joins TRBV29-1 and TRBJ2-2; D may be TRBD1 or TRBD2 (5 bases each). This CDR3 spans 11 amino acids. The germline V gene encodes CDR1 SQVTM and CDR2 ANQGSEA. CDR3 protein: CSVGGSEELFF. Here the CDR3 DNA reads TGCAGTGTTGGGGGATCCGAGGAACTGTTTTTT.

As for this clonotype: A much bigger clone sits one base away, suggesting this may be a read error. The chain uses TRBV24-1 and TRBJ1-1; D gene ambiguous. CDR3 length: 11 amino acids. CDR1 is KGHDR, CDR2 SFDVKD, per germline. The V end lost 9 bases, the J end lost 5 bases, and 9 bases lay between the germline ends. The CDR3 bases are TGTGCCACCCGTTTGGGGACTGAAGCTTTCTTT. Protein product: CATRLGTEAFF.

About this clonotype: It is likely a read error, because the conserved phenylalanine at the end of the CDR3 is missing. The V call is TRBV20-1, the J call TRBJ2-7; D is tentatively TRBD1 or TRBD2 (5 bases each). The CDR3 has 15 amino acids. Germline V gene lookup returns CDR1 DFQATT and CDR2 SNEGSKA (reference sequence). CDR3: CSTRGASPYTAEQYY. For the CDR3, the DNA is TGCAGTACTAGAGGGGCTTCCCCCTATACGGCCGAGCAGTACTAC.

This clonotype came up a few times. Since a much larger clone is just one base distant, this may be a read error. The chain employs TRBV6-5 and TRBJ1-5, with 9 bases identical to TRBD1. CDR1 and CDR2 (germline): MNHEY, SVGAGI. Trimming took 6 bases from V and 6 from J; bases not matched to a gene: 15. CDR3 length: 17 amino acids. CDR3 amino acids: CASRVLSPGQGTQPQHF. Here the CDR3 DNA reads TGTGCCAGCAGAGTACTGTCCCCGGGACAGGGAACTCAGCCCCAGCATTTT.

With regard to this clonotype: Its ends do not fully match the called genes, so a read error is possible. The rearrangement uses TRBV6-1 and TRBJ2-7; 7 bases are shared with TRBD1. The CDR3 has 15 amino acids. Germline values: CDR1 MNHNS, CDR2 SASEGT. In DNA, the CDR3 is TGTGTCAGCAGTGAAGCATCAGGGGGCTCCTACGAGCAGTACTTC. It is translated as CVSSEASGGSYEQYF.

This rearrangement joins TRBV6-1 to TRBJ2-4; weak D call: TRBD1 (7 bases). With 2 bases removed from V and 1 base from J, the gap between germline ends came to 21 bases. Germline V CDR1 and CDR2: MNHNS, SASEGT. CDR3 length: 19 amino acids. The CDR3 loop is CASSEPLARGPRAKNIQYF. CDR3 coding DNA: TGTGCCAGCAGTGAACCCCTAGCGAGGGGGCCACGTGCCAAAAACATTCAGTACTTC.

In the case of this clonotype: At one boundary the junction diverges from the germline segment, which might be a read error. CDR3 in amino acids: CASSVAGGPGKLFF. The CDR3 coding sequence is TGTGCCAGCAGTGTGGCAGGGGGCCCCGGGAAGCTGTTTTTT. This chain connects TRBV6-4 to TRBJ2-2, with 8 bases that match TRBD1. Germline CDR1 is MRHNA and CDR2 is SNTAGT. The CDR3 sequence is 14 residues long.

This clonotype was seen ten or more times. The CDR3 DNA reads TGTGCCAGCAGTTTATACGGGGGAACCTACAATGAGCAGTTCTTC. Translated: CASSLYGGTYNEQFF. The rearrangement joins TRBV28 to TRBJ2-1; D is perhaps TRBD2 (6 bases). The germline V gene has CDR1 MDHEN and CDR2 SYDVKM. This CDR3 has 15 residues. V shed 1 base and J shed 2 bases, with 9 bases lying between them.

The chain recombines TRBV11-2 with TRBJ1-1; D gene ambiguous. Looked up from germline, CDR1 is SGHAT and CDR2 is FQNNGV. The CDR3 is made up of 16 amino acids. Trimming removed 4 bases from V and 4 bases from J, with 19 bases in between. The CDR3 is CASSSPRTRGATEAFF. CDR3 bases: TGTGCCAGCAGCTCCCCGCGCACCCGGGGAGCCACTGAAGCTTTCTTT.

This clonotype has at least ten counts. The rearrangement links TRBV29-1 to TRBJ2-5; 8 positions agree with TRBD1. Germline values: CDR1 SQVTM, CDR2 ANQGSEA. J gave up 7 bases and V 3 bases, and 16 bases lay outside the gene matches. The length of the CDR3 is 16 residues. CDR3 sequence (DNA): TGCAGCGTTGAGAAGTCCGGAGGACAGGGCGCCGGGACCCAGTACTTC. Translation gives CSVEKSGGQGAGTQYF.

Concerning this clonotype itself: The junction departs from the called germline gene at one end, perhaps through a read error. J is TRBJ2-5 and V is TRBV5-1, with TRBD2 as a possible D gene (5 bases). The CDR3 has 13 residues. Germline CDR1 and CDR2: SGHRS and YFSETQ. The CDR3, as DNA: TGCGCCAGCAGTCGGTCCGGGGAAGAGACCCGGTACTTC. Amino acids: CASSRSGEETRYF.

Points on this clonotype: With a much larger clone just one base away, this may be a read error. This chain links TRBV7-8 with TRBJ2-7; no definite D call. The CDR3 runs to 14 residues. CDR1 is SGHVS, CDR2 FQNEAQ, per germline. CDR3 region: CASSLLSRTYEQHF. The DNA for the CDR3 is TGTGCCAGCAGCTTATTGAGTAGAACCTACGAGCAGCACTTC.

This clonotype was recorded at least ten times. The CDR3 DNA reads TGCAGTGCTAGCGAGAGCTCCTATAATTCACCCCTCCACTTT. It is translated as CSASESSYNSPLHF. This chain joins TRBV20-1 and TRBJ1-6; D ambiguous. The ends were cut back, 3 bases at V and 0 bases at J, with 6 bases in the middle. This CDR3 contains 14 residues. CDR1 DFQATT and CDR2 SNEGSKA come from the germline V gene (reference sequence).

In this sample, this clonotype turned up a few times. Possible read error: a much larger clone is one base away. The CDR3 end shows no conserved phenylalanine or tryptophan, and so a read error is likely. V and J are TRBV6-1 and TRBJ1-4; D may be TRBD1 (6 bases). The ends were cut back, 5 bases at V and 2 bases at J, with 9 bases in the middle. The CDR3 contains 14 residues. Germline V CDR1 and CDR2: MNHNS, SASEGT. This CDR3 reads CASSLQGTNEKLFY. The CDR3 DNA is TGTGCCAGCAGTCTACAGGGCACTAATGAAAAACTGTTTTAT.

A remark on this clonotype: At one of its ends the junction is not consistent with the germline gene, which may arise from a read error. The chain employs TRBV11-2 and TRBJ2-5, with TRBD1 identical over 8 bases. CDR1 and CDR2 (germline): SGHAT, FQNNGV. This CDR3 is 17 amino acids long. CDR3 protein: CGSTSRGQGKRQETQYF. The CDR3 region has the DNA TGTGGCAGCACCTCGCGCGGACAGGGAAAACGGCAAGAGACCCAGTACTTC. Based on the CDR3 plus reference TRBV11-2 and TRBJ2-5, the full variable domain is EAGVAQSPRYKIIEKRQSVAFWCNPISGHATLYWYQQILGQGPKLLIQFQNNGVVDDSQLPKDRFSAERLKGVDSTLKIQPAKLEDSAVYLCGSTSRGQGKRQETQYFGPGTRLLVL.

About this clonotype itself: This likely comes from a read error, as the CDR3 has no conserved phenylalanine or tryptophan at its end. It is unclear where the CDR3 begins or ends on the DNA, so no DNA is shown, and the CDR3 is as TCRdb lists it. V and J are TRBV12-3 or TRBV12-4 and TRBJ1-5; TRBD1 was called by the table and not checked on the DNA. With termini counted, the CDR3 has 12 amino acids. The chain's CDR3 is CASRQSNQSQQL.

The sample holds many counts of this clonotype. This chain connects TRBV6-5 to TRBJ2-7; TRBD2 matches at 10 bases. V shed 5 bases, J shed 0 bases, and the junction held 7 bases outside the gene matches. From germline, CDR1 is MNHEY and CDR2 SVGAGI. There are 16 residues in the CDR3. CDR3: CASSRLAGASSYEQYF. The CDR3 DNA follows: TGTGCCAGCAGTCGACTAGCGGGTGCCAGCTCCTACGAGCAGTACTTC.

Note on this clonotype: One junction end disagrees with the germline gene, perhaps due to a read error. The CDR3 here is CASSLVSQVANSRLYGYAF. The CDR3 DNA reads as TGTGCCAGCAGCTTAGTTTCACAGGTGGCGAATTCTCGTCTTTATGGCTACGCCTTC. The gene calls are TRBV7-8 and TRBJ1-2; D is perhaps TRBD1 (5 bases). The germline V gene has CDR1 SGHVS and CDR2 FQNEAQ. The CDR3 length is 19 residues.